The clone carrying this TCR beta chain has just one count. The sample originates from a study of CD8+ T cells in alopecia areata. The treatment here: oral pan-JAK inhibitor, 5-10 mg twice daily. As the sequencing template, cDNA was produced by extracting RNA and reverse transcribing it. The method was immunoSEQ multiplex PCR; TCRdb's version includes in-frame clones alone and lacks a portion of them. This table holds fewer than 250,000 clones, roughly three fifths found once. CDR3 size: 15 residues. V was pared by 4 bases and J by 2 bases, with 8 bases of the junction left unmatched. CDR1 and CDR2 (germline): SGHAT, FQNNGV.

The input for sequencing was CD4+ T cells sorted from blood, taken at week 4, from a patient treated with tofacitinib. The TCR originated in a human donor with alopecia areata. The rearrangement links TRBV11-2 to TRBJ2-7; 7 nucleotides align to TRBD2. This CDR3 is CASSSGRASPYEQYF. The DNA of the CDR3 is TGTGCCAGCAGCTCGGGGAGGGCTTCACCCTACGAGCAGTACTTC.